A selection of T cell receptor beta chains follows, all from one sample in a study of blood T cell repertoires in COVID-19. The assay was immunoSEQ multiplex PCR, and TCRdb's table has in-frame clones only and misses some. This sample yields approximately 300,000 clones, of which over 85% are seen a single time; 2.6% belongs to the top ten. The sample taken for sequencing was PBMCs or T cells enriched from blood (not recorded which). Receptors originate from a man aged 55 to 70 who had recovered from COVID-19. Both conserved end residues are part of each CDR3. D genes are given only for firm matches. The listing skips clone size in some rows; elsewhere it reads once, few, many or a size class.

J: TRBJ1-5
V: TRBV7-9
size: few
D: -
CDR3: CASSFGEDNQPQHF
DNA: TGTGCCAGCAGCTTTGGGGAGGACAATCAGCCCCAGCATTTT

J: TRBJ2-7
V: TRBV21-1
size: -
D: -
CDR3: CASGLPEQGPVYEQYF
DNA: TGTGCCAGCGGACTACCGGAGCAGGGACCTGTCTACGAGCAGTACTTC

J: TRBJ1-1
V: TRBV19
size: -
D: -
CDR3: CASRDSRINTEAFF
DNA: TGTGCCAGCCGGGACTCCCGGATCAACACTGAAGCTTTCTTT

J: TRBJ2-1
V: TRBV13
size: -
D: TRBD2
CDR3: CASRGIAGSSYNEQFF
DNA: TGTGCCAGCAGGGGCATAGCGGGAAGCTCCTACAATGAGCAGTTCTTC

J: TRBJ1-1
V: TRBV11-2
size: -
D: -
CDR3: CASSFILPTEAFF
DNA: TGTGCCAGCAGCTTCATACTCCCCACTGAAGCTTTCTTT

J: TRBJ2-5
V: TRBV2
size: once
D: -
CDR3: CASSEVPRGETQYF
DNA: TGTGCCAGCAGTGAAGTGCCTCGGGGAGAGACCCAGTACTTC

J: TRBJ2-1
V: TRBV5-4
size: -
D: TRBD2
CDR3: CASRPRGGGLYEQFF
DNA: TGTGCCAGCAGACCCCGGGGGGGCGGTCTCTATGAGCAGTTCTTC

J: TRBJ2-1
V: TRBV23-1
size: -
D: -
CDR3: CASSQSYSCHNEQFF
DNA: TGCGCCAGCAGTCAATCGTACAGTTGCCACAATGAGCAGTTCTTC

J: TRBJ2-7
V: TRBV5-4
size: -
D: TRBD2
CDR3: CASSPVPGLAGGPREQYF
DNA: TGTGCCAGCAGCCCGGTCCCGGGACTAGCGGGAGGGCCCCGGGAGCAGTACTTC

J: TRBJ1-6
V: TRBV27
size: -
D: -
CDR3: CASSPNNSPLHF
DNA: TGTGCCAGCAGTCCCAATAATTCACCCCTCCACTTT

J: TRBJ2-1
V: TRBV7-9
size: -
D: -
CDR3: CASSRRGATTDEQFF
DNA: TGTGCCAGCAGCCGCAGGGGGGCTACAACCGATGAGCAGTTCTTC

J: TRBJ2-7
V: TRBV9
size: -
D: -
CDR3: CASSPHRDNLREQYF
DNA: TGTGCCAGCAGCCCACATCGGGACAATCTACGTGAGCAGTACTTC

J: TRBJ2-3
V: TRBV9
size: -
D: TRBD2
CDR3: CASSVGGLAADTQYF
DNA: TGTGCCAGCAGCGTAGGGGGACTAGCAGCAGATACGCAGTATTTT

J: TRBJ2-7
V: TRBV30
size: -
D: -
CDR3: CAWDVGSEQYF
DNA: TGTGCCTGGGACGTCGGTAGCGAGCAGTACTTC

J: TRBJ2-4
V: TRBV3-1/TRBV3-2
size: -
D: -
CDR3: CASSQVEVGANIQYF
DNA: TGTGCCAGCAGCCAAGTGGAAGTGGGGGCAAACATTCAGTACTTC

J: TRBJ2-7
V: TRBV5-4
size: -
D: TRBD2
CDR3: CASPPSGDSYEQYF
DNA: TGTGCCAGCCCCCCAAGCGGGGACTCCTACGAGCAGTACTTC

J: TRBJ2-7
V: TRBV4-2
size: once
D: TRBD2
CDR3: CASSQDWLAGDYEQYF
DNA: TGTGCCAGCAGCCAAGATTGGCTAGCGGGAGATTACGAGCAGTACTTC

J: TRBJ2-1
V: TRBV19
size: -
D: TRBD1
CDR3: CASSIRQGLNEQFF
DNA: TGTGCCAGTAGTATCAGACAGGGGCTGAATGAGCAGTTCTTC

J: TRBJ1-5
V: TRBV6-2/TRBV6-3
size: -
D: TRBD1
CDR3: CASSYRLGQGGQPQHF
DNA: TGTGCCAGCAGTTACCGGTTGGGACAGGGCGGTCAGCCCCAGCATTTT

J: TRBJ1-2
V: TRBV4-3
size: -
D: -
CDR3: CASSQKIIGSASGSSGYTF
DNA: TGCGCCAGCAGCCAGAAGATAATCGGGTCCGCCAGCGGTTCGTCGGGCTACACCTTC

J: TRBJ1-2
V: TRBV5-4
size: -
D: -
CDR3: CASSPGDYYGYTF
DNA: TGTGCCAGCAGCCCGGGGGATTACTATGGCTACACCTTC

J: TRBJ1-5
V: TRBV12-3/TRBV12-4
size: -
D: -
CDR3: CASSEVSNQPQHF
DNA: TGTGCCAGCAGTGAGGTCTCGAATCAGCCCCAGCATTTT

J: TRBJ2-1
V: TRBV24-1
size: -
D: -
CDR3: CATSDPTVSSHEQFF
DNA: TGTGCCACCAGTGATCCGACAGTTTCCTCGCATGAGCAGTTCTTC

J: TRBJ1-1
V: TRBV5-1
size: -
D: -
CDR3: CASSRQVMNTEAFF
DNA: TGCGCCAGCAGCCGACAGGTGATGAACACTGAAGCTTTCTTT